What follows are 18 T cell receptor beta chains derived from one specimen sequenced in a study of naive and memory T cell subsets. The library had UMIs added by 3' ligation of an oligonucleotide to TCR cDNA. Ligated cDNA underwent four rounds of PCR with nested alpha and beta constant region primers and SP2. MiXCR, applied by TCRdb to the 5' RACE reads, yields one record per CDR3 protein. The sample has over 50,000 distinct CDR3 sequences, 6% to 8.5% seen once; the top ten hold roughly 9.8%. The origin of the receptors is a female donor in good health.

This clonotype has ten or more counts. The chain has TRBV7-2 and TRBJ1-1; D ambiguous. Between the trimmed V and J ends, which lost 2 bases and 1 base, there was a span of 5 bases. Germline CDR1 and CDR2: SGHTA and FQGNSA. This CDR3 comprises 13 residues. DNA for the CDR3: TGTGCCAGCAGCTTACAGAGGAACACTGAAGCTTTCTTT. Translating it yields CASSLQRNTEAFF. Full variable domain (remainder filled in from reference TRBV7-2 and TRBJ1-1): GAGVSQSPSNKVTEKGKDVELRCDPISGHTALYWYRQSLGQGLEFLIYFQGNSAPDKSGLPSDRFSAERTGGSVSTLTIQRTQQEDSAVYLCASSLQRNTEAFFGQGTRLTVV.

This clonotype came up many times. The chain uses TRBV4-1 and TRBJ2-7; TRBD1 might be the D (6 bases). V lost 3 bases, J lost 3 bases, and 12 bases lay in between. The CDR3 consists of 14 residues. Per germline, CDR1 MGHRA and CDR2 YSYEKL. The CDR3 nucleotides read TGCGCCAGCAGCCAGGGGGCGCAGGGCTACGAGCAGTACTTC. Protein: CASSQGAQGYEQYF.

The chain has TRBV29-1 and TRBJ2-5; D is undetermined. From germline, CDR1 is SQVTM and CDR2 ANQGSEA. The V end lost 3 bases, the J end lost 1 base, and 15 bases lay between the germline ends. The CDR3 is 15 amino acids. CDR3 in amino acids: CSVDNPTQTQETQYF. In nucleotides, the CDR3 is TGCAGCGTTGACAACCCAACCCAAACCCAAGAGACCCAGTACTTC.

This clonotype appeared a few times. The chain links TRBV6-1 to TRBJ2-5; no reliable D call. This CDR3 region has 14 residues. Per germline, CDR1 MNHNS and CDR2 SASEGT. Trimming removed 6 bases at V and 5 bases at J, with 16 bases between. Here the CDR3 DNA reads TGTGCCAGCAGGTCCATCTTGATCGAGGAGACCCAGTACTTC. It codes for CASRSILIEETQYF.

The genes are TRBV4-1 and TRBJ2-1; D is uncertain. The V end lost 1 base, the J end lost 3 bases, and 4 bases lay between the germline ends. CDR3 length equals 13 residues. Germline V gives CDR1 MGHRA, CDR2 YSYEKL. The CDR3 reads CASSQANYNEQFF. The CDR3 DNA reads as TGCGCCAGCAGCCAAGCGAACTACAATGAGCAGTTCTTC.

For the CDR3, the DNA is TGCAGCGTTCAGCCAGGAGCTCTCCTGGAGCAGTACTTC. It specifies CSVQPGALLEQYF. This chain links TRBV29-1 with TRBJ2-7; D ambiguous. Trimming took off 5 bases at V and 7 bases at J, with 18 bases between the two ends. The germline V gene encodes CDR1 SQVTM and CDR2 ANQGSEA. CDR3 size: 13 residues.

The chain is built from TRBV7-9 and TRBJ2-2; a weak D match, TRBD2 (6 bases). The germline V and J ends were trimmed by 4 bases and 4 bases, with 13 bases remaining between them. Germline V gene data show CDR1 as SEHNR and CDR2 as FQNEAQ (reference sequence). This CDR3 has 15 amino acids. The CDR3 spells CASSSLVGGTGELFF. CDR3 in DNA: TGTGCCAGCAGCTCCCTAGTGGGGGGCACCGGGGAGCTGTTTTTT.

This clonotype has at least ten counts. The chain combines TRBV12-3 or TRBV12-4 with TRBJ1-1; the D is unclear. V lost 5 bases and J 4 bases, leaving 14 bases between the germline ends. CDR3 size: 14 residues. The CDR3 region has the DNA TGTGCCAGCAGTGCGACTATTTTGGGCACTGAAGCTTTCTTT. Translation gives CASSATILGTEAFF.

This clonotype was detected many times. The rearrangement joins TRBV7-2 to TRBJ1-2; D remains unclear. V was shortened by 6 bases and J by 9 bases, with 11 bases between the two germline ends. The CDR3 has 11 amino acids. The germline V gene has CDR1 SGHTA and CDR2 FQGNSA. The CDR3 DNA is TGTGCCAGCAGTCCCGGTCACAGCTACACCTTC. Residues: CASSPGHSYTF.

This clonotype was detected many times. The chain has TRBV6-2 or TRBV6-3 and TRBJ1-5; D gene unclear. Germline CDR1 reads MNHEY; CDR2 reads SVGEGT. The CDR3 extends over 15 amino acids. V was cut by 6 bases and J by 7 bases, with 19 bases left in between. The CDR3 DNA sequence: TGTGCCAGCAGGCCCGAGGAGTCCGGGGTGCAGCCCCAGCATTTT. It translates to CASRPEESGVQPQHF.

V and J are TRBV12-3 or TRBV12-4 and TRBJ2-5; 11 bases are a match to TRBD1. V trimming: 0 bases; J trimming: 4 bases; junction bases outside the gene matches: 1. CDR3 length equals 15 residues. In nucleotides, the CDR3 is TGTGCCAGCAGTTTAGCCGGGACAGGGGGAGAGACCCAGTACTTC. It is translated as CASSLAGTGGETQYF.

This clonotype was observed many times. The CDR3 spells CASSDGSGGFKNTEAFF. CDR3 bases: TGCGCCAGCAGCGATGGGTCCGGGGGCTTCAAGAACACTGAAGCTTTCTTT. V is TRBV5-1 and J is TRBJ1-1; D perhaps matches TRBD1 (6 bases). The V and J ends lost 4 bases and 1 base respectively, with 20 bases between them. Germline values: CDR1 SGHRS, CDR2 YFSETQ. The CDR3 covers 17 residues.

The chain has TRBV20-1 and TRBJ2-3; 11 nucleotides match TRBD2. The CDR3 contains 14 residues. The J segment lost 2 bases and the V segment lost 6 bases, leaving 4 bases of the junction unmatched. Germline V gene lookup returns CDR1 DFQATT and CDR2 SNEGSKA (reference sequence). The CDR3 reads CSARLAGPTDTQYF. The CDR3 DNA sequence: TGCAGTGCGCGACTAGCGGGGCCCACAGATACGCAGTATTTT.

Many counts were recorded for this clonotype. The CDR3 DNA follows: TGTGCCAGCAGCCTCACTACCGGGACCGAGCAGTACTTC. It specifies CASSLTTGTEQYF. This rearrangement joins TRBV4-2 to TRBJ2-7, with D perhaps being TRBD1 or TRBD2 (5 bases each). The CDR3 is 13 amino acids. The V gene's germline CDR1 is LGHNA and CDR2 YNFKEQ. The ends were cut back, 4 bases at V and 6 bases at J, with 13 bases in the middle.

CDR3 amino acids: CASSFGGEQYF. The CDR3, as DNA: TGTGCCAGCAGTTTTGGTGGGGAGCAGTACTTC. This chain connects TRBV27 to TRBJ2-7; D not certain. V was cut by 3 bases and J by 7 bases, with 7 bases left in between. The CDR3 totals 11 residues. Germline CDR1 reads MNHEY; CDR2 reads SMNVEV (reference sequence).

The gene calls are TRBV7-3 and TRBJ2-5; D possibly corresponds to TRBD2 (6 bases). This CDR3 contains 14 residues. CDR1 SGHTA and CDR2 FQGTGA come from the germline V gene. V was pared by 6 bases and J by 6 bases, with 17 bases between. Here the CDR3 reads CASSWTGTEKTQYF. The CDR3 DNA sequence: TGTGCCAGCAGTTGGACCGGGACTGAGAAGACCCAGTACTTC.

V and J are TRBV3-1 and TRBJ1-6; TRBD1 matches 9 bases. This CDR3 region has 19 residues. The ends lost 0 bases at V and 10 bases at J; junction bases unmatched: 16. Per germline, CDR1 LGHDT and CDR2 YNNKEL (reference sequence). CDR3 amino acids: CASSQENIGHRGQGSPLHF. The CDR3 DNA reads TGTGCCAGCAGCCAAGAAAATATCGGACACAGGGGGCAGGGATCACCCCTCCACTTT.

This clonotype was detected a few times. The genes are TRBV7-9 and TRBJ2-1, with D hard to call. This CDR3 region has 12 residues. Germline loops: CDR1 SEHNR, CDR2 FQNEAQ (reference sequence). V lost 2 bases and J 6 bases, leaving 5 bases between the germline ends. The CDR3 loop is CASSLMTNEQFF. Here the CDR3 DNA reads TGTGCCAGCAGCTTAATGACCAATGAGCAGTTCTTC. The variable domain in full, completed from reference TRBV7-9 and TRBJ2-1, reads DTGVSQNPRHKITKRGQNVTFRCDPISEHNRLYWYRQTLGQGPEFLTYFQNEAQLEKSRLLSDRFSAERPKGSFSTLEIQRTEQGDSAMYLCASSLMTNEQFFGPGTRLTVL.